This TCR beta chain was sequenced in a study of blood T cell repertoires in COVID-19. The CDR3 length is 14 residues. The V end was cut by 0 bases, the J end by 4 bases, with 9 bases between. The germline V gene encodes CDR1 MGHRA and CDR2 YSYEKL. The data were produced by immunoSEQ multiplex PCR, yet TCRdb's version contains in-frame clones alone and is incomplete. The table has fewer than 95,000 clones, about three quarters seen once. This chain connects TRBV4-1 to TRBJ1-1; D is ambiguous. The receptor comes from a woman older than 75 with acute or convalescent COVID-19. The sample comprised peripheral blood. The CDR3 protein is CASSQDMAATEAFF. The CDR3 nucleotides are TGCGCCAGCAGCCAAGATATGGCGGCCACTGAAGCTTTCTTT.